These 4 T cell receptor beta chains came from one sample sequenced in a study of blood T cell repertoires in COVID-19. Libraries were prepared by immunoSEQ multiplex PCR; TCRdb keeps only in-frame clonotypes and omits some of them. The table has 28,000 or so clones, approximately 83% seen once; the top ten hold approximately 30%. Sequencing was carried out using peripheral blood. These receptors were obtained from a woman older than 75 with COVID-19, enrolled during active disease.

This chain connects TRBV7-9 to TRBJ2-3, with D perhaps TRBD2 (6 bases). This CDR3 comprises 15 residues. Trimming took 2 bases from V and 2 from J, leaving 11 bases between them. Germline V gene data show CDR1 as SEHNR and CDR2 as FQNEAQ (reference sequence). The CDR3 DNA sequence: TGTGCCAGCAGCTTACGGGACTGGGCCACAGATACGCAGTATTTT. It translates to CASSLRDWATDTQYF.

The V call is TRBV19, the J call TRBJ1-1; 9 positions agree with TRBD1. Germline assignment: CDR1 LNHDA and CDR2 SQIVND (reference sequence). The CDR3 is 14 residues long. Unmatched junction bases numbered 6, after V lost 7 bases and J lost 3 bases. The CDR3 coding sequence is TGTGCCAGTATCAAGACAGGGGGGTACACTGAAGCTTTCTTT. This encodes CASIKTGGYTEAFF. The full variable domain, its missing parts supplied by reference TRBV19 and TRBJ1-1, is DGGITQSPKYLFRKEGQNVTLSCEQNLNHDAMYWYRQDPGQGLRLIYYSQIVNDFQKGDIAEGYSVSREKKESFPLTVTSAQKNPTAFYLCASIKTGGYTEAFFGQGTRLTVV.

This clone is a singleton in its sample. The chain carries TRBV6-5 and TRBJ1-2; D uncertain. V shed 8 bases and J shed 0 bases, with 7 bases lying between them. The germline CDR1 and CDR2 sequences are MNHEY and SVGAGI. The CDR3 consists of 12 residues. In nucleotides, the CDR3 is TGTGCCAGCTATGTCCCTAACTATGGCTACACCTTC. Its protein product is CASYVPNYGYTF.

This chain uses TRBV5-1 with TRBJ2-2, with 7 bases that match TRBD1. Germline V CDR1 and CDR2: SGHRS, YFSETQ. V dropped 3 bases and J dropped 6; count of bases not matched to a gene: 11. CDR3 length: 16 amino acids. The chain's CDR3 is CASSSRGKNVAGELFF. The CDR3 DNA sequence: TGCGCCAGCAGCTCCAGGGGGAAGAATGTGGCCGGGGAGCTGTTTTTT.